Presented here are 27 T cell receptor beta chains from one specimen sequenced in a study of human T cells and chemical hapten exposure. Time point indicated: pre-sensitization, week 0. Treatment described: therapeutic diphenylcyclopropenone sensitization with weekly scalp DPC. TCRdb reanalysed the RACE reads using MiXCR and keeps one entry per CDR3 protein. The data show about 98,000 distinct CDR3 sequences, more than 10% seen once. The sample in question was whole blood, obtained in connection with sensitization to the hapten diphenylcyclopropenone (DPC). Every receptor here comes from a woman aged 60-75 years with alopecia areata. Some clones in this sample may be carry-over from other donors' samples.

This clonotype was seen a handful of times. The chain links TRBV29-1 to TRBJ2-2, with 9 nucleotides matching TRBD1. The CDR3 is 14 amino acids. Germline CDR1 and CDR2: SQVTM and ANQGSEA. With 5 bases clipped from V and 4 bases from J, the junction kept 5 bases outside the gene matches. The CDR3 loop reads CSVITGGVTGELFF. DNA of the CDR3: TGCAGCGTTATAACAGGGGGCGTCACCGGGGAGCTGTTTTTT.

V gene TRBV7-3 combines with J gene TRBJ2-3; TRBD1 aligns across 7 bases. Germline V gives CDR1 SGHTA, CDR2 FQGTGA. Unmatched junction bases numbered 12, after V lost 4 bases and J lost 2 bases. The CDR3 length is 17 residues. CDR3 sequence: CASSSRQGPSPTDTQYF. The CDR3 DNA follows: TGTGCCAGCAGCTCCCGACAGGGTCCCTCCCCCACAGATACGCAGTATTTT.

This clonotype was seen ten or more times. This sequence joins TRBV5-1 and TRBJ1-1; the D gene is possibly TRBD1 (6 bases). The germline V and J ends were trimmed by 4 bases and 1 base, with 17 bases remaining between them. This CDR3 is built from 16 residues. CDR1 and CDR2 (germline): SGHRS, YFSETQ. The CDR3 is CASSPRGGLKNTEAFF. In nucleotides, the CDR3 is TGCGCCAGCAGCCCCCGGGGGGGCCTTAAGAACACTGAAGCTTTCTTT.

Regarding this clonotype: With a much larger clone just one base away, this may be a read error. The V and J genes are TRBV5-1 and TRBJ2-2; possibly TRBD2 for D (5 bases). This CDR3 is built from 14 residues. The germline CDR1 and CDR2 sequences are SGHRS and YFSETQ. CDR3 DNA: TGCGCCAGCAGCTTGGAAACAAACACCGGGGAGCTGATTTTT. Its protein product is CASSLETNTGELIF.

This chain links TRBV10-2 with TRBJ2-3; possible D gene TRBD2, 6 bases. Germline CDR1 WSHSY, CDR2 SAAADI. V lost 6 bases, J lost 5 bases, and 12 bases lay in between. The CDR3 spans 13 residues. The CDR3 DNA reads TGCGCCAGCAGCCGCGGGACGGGAGATACGCAGTATTTT. This codes for CASSRGTGDTQYF.

The V gene is TRBV28, the J gene TRBJ2-3; D not certain. Trimming cost V 5 bases and J 2 bases, with 17 bases left between them. The germline V gene has CDR1 MDHEN and CDR2 SYDVKM. The CDR3 has 16 amino acids. CDR3 bases: TGTGCCAGCAGTCCGCATGAGCGTTCCCCCACAGATACGCAGTATTTT. Its protein product is CASSPHERSPTDTQYF.

Ten or more counts support this clonotype. The CDR3 region is CASSQEARSSGANVLTF. CDR3 DNA sequence: TGTGCCAGCAGCCAAGAAGCCAGAAGCTCTGGGGCCAACGTCCTGACTTTC. V is TRBV3-1 and J is TRBJ2-6; no firm D call. Trimming took off 0 bases at V and 0 bases at J, with 9 bases between the two ends. Germline values: CDR1 LGHDT, CDR2 YNNKEL (reference sequence). This CDR3 region has 17 residues.

This chain uses TRBV6-5 with TRBJ2-3; the D is unclear. V shed 5 bases and J shed 6 bases, with 6 bases lying between them. The V gene's germline CDR1 is MNHEY and CDR2 SVGAGI. This CDR3 region has 11 residues. The CDR3 here is CASSQSDTQYF. For the CDR3, the DNA is TGTGCCAGCAGTCAGTCCGATACGCAGTATTTT.

This clonotype was observed a few times. The chain has TRBV7-8 and TRBJ1-1, with unresolved D. CDR1 SGHVS and CDR2 FQNEAQ come from the germline V gene. The CDR3 runs 14 residues. The V and J ends lost 3 bases and 6 bases respectively, with 14 bases between them. CDR3 DNA: TGTGCCAGCAGCTTGAGACCGCAGAAACCTGAAGCTTTCTTT. Amino acid sequence: CASSLRPQKPEAFF.

This clonotype was detected many times. This chain joins TRBV28 and TRBJ1-4, with TRBD1 matching 8 bases. Trimming at V came to 3 bases and at J to 8 bases, leaving 5 bases not matched to a gene. The CDR3 is made up of 14 amino acids. In germline, CDR1 is MDHEN, CDR2 SYDVKM. The CDR3 DNA follows: TGTGCCAGCAGTTTCGACAGGGGTGGAGAAAAACTGTTTTTT. It yields the protein CASSFDRGGEKLFF.

This clonotype occurred many times. This chain uses TRBV18 with TRBJ2-3; 10 bases agree with TRBD2. The junction had 7 bases not matched to a gene; V was cut back by 3 bases and J by 4 bases. The CDR3 is 16 residues long. CDR1 is KGHSH and CDR2 is LQKENI in the germline V gene. The DNA of the CDR3 is TGTGCCAGCTCACCCTCCGGGACTAGCGCAGCAGATACGCAGTATTTT. Protein sequence: CASSPSGTSAADTQYF.

The J gene is TRBJ1-1, the V gene TRBV2; a possible D gene is TRBD1 (5 bases). Germline values: CDR1 SNHLY, CDR2 FYNNEI. V shed 6 bases and J shed 5 bases, with 10 bases lying between them. The CDR3 has 12 amino acids. DNA of the CDR3: TGTGCCAGCAGGATAGGGGATACTGAAGCTTTCTTT. Translated: CASRIGDTEAFF. The full variable domain, completed using reference TRBV2 and TRBJ1-1, is EPEVTQTPSHQVTQMGQEVILRCVPISNHLYFYWYRQILGQKVEFLVSFYNNEISEKSEIFDDQFSVERPDGSNFTLKIRSTKLEDSAMYFCASRIGDTEAFFGQGTRLTVV.

The chain employs TRBV5-1 and TRBJ2-7, with TRBD1 identical over 9 bases. This CDR3 is built from 16 residues. V lost 4 bases and J lost 2; bases outside the gene matches: 10. Germline CDR1 and CDR2: SGHRS and YFSETQ. The CDR3: CASSIGGDRVTYEQYF. The CDR3 coding sequence is TGCGCCAGCAGCATTGGGGGGGACAGGGTCACCTACGAGCAGTACTTC.

There are many counts of this clonotype. This rearrangement joins TRBV7-2 to TRBJ1-6; D unresolved. CDR1 SGHTA and CDR2 FQGNSA come from the germline V gene. Trimming cost V 5 bases and J 5 bases, with 4 bases left between them. The CDR3 totals 12 residues. CDR3 sequence (DNA): TGTGCCAGCAGCACTAATAATTCACCCCTCCACTTT. The encoded protein is CASSTNNSPLHF.

This clonotype has a handful of counts. The chain combines TRBV5-1 with TRBJ1-4; D uncertain. This CDR3 contains 16 residues. V lost 0 bases, J lost 0 bases, and 9 bases lay in between. CDR1 is SGHRS and CDR2 is YFSETQ in the germline V gene. CDR3 region: CASSLAYSATNEKLFF. The CDR3 DNA sequence: TGCGCCAGCAGCTTGGCCTACAGTGCAACTAATGAAAAACTGTTTTTT.

This clonotype has a count of ten or more. This rearrangement joins TRBV7-3 to TRBJ1-1, with no clear D. The CDR3 is 15 residues long. CDR1 and CDR2 (germline): SGHTA, FQGTGA. Trimming cost V 5 bases and J 0 bases, with 13 bases left between them. The CDR3 region has the DNA TGTGCCAGCAGCACCCACCCCGCCTTGAACACTGAAGCTTTCTTT. Translated, it gives CASSTHPALNTEAFF.

As to this clonotype: A read error is possible here, since a much larger clone lies one base away. The V and J genes are TRBV2 and TRBJ2-3; 8 nucleotides align to TRBD1. CDR1 and CDR2 (germline): SNHLY, FYNNEI. The CDR3 has 14 amino acids. In DNA form, the CDR3 reads TGTGCCGGCAGTACAGGGGGAGGCACAGATACGCAGTATTTT. Translating gives CAGSTGGGTDTQYF.

There are a few counts of this clonotype. The chain employs TRBV5-8 and TRBJ2-1; D gene uncertain. Germline values: CDR1 SGHTS, CDR2 YDEGEE. V was pared by 1 base and J by 9 bases, with 17 bases between. The CDR3 spans 15 residues. CDR3 protein: CASSLLPVIPGEQFF. In DNA, the CDR3 is TGTGCCAGCAGCTTGTTGCCTGTAATTCCAGGTGAGCAGTTCTTC.

This clonotype was seen ten or more times. V gene TRBV29-1 combines with J gene TRBJ1-1, with D possibly being TRBD1 (5 bases). The CDR3 contains 12 residues. Trimming cost V 6 bases and J 7 bases, with 15 bases left between them. Germline CDR1 and CDR2: SQVTM and ANQGSEA. CDR3 coding DNA: TGCAGCGTAGGCACGGGACGACTTGAAGCTTTCTTT. Translated, it gives CSVGTGRLEAFF.

This clonotype was counted ten times or more. The chain couples TRBV5-6 to TRBJ1-6; TRBD1 agrees at 10 bases. Germline CDR1 is SGHDT and CDR2 is YYEEEE. The CDR3 loop spans 17 amino acids. V lost 3 bases and J lost 0; bases outside the gene matches: 3. The CDR3 here is CASSSRTGGSYNSPLHF. In DNA, the CDR3 is TGTGCCAGCAGCTCAAGGACAGGGGGCTCCTATAATTCACCCCTCCACTTT.

This clonotype was detected many times. The V and J genes are TRBV6-1 and TRBJ2-3, with a tentative D call TRBD1 (5 bases). Trimming took 4 bases from V and 0 from J, leaving 8 bases between them. The CDR3 runs 14 residues. Germline-derived CDR1 and CDR2 are MNHNS and SASEGT. The DNA for the CDR3 is TGTGCCAGCAGTGGCCGACAGAGCACAGATACGCAGTATTTT. It is translated as CASSGRQSTDTQYF.

The count of this clonotype is one. This chain uses TRBV4-1 with TRBJ1-2; D remains ambiguous. Trimming removed 1 base at V and 4 bases at J, with 10 bases between. The CDR3 loop spans 14 amino acids. Germline CDR1 MGHRA, CDR2 YSYEKL. In DNA, the CDR3 is TGCGCCAGCAGCCAAGTCGCGGGATTCTATGGCTACACCTTC. This sequence encodes CASSQVAGFYGYTF.

The chain couples TRBV12-3 or TRBV12-4 to TRBJ2-2; 7 bases map to TRBD1. This CDR3 region has 14 residues. V was pared by 5 bases and J by 5 bases, with 5 bases of the junction left unmatched. The CDR3 loop is CASSQTGSTGELFF. The CDR3 DNA reads TGTGCCAGCAGTCAGACAGGGAGTACCGGGGAGCTGTTTTTT.

This clonotype was recorded many times. J is TRBJ2-7 and V is TRBV20-1, with 9 bases that match TRBD2. V lost 6 bases, J lost 4 bases, and 7 bases stayed unmatched. The CDR3 covers 13 residues. Germline CDR1 and CDR2: DFQATT and SNEGSKA (reference sequence). The CDR3 spells CSAWTSVLYEQYF. The CDR3 DNA sequence: TGCAGTGCCTGGACTAGCGTCCTATACGAGCAGTACTTC.

V is TRBV6-6 and J is TRBJ2-3, with a tentative D call TRBD1 (6 bases). CDR3 length: 15 amino acids. Germline-derived CDR1 and CDR2 are MNHNY and SVGAGI (reference sequence). V was cut by 6 bases and J by 2 bases, with 15 bases left in between. CDR3 protein: CASSKQGNPTDTQYF. The CDR3 DNA follows: TGTGCCAGCAGCAAACAGGGAAATCCCACAGATACGCAGTATTTT.

This clonotype has more than one count but fewer than ten. The chain has TRBV18 and TRBJ2-7, with 7 bases that match TRBD1. V lost 5 bases and J lost 5; bases outside the gene matches: 6. The CDR3 extends over 13 amino acids. The germline V gene encodes CDR1 KGHSH and CDR2 LQKENI. The CDR3 protein is CASSSGQVNEQYF. CDR3 in DNA: TGTGCCAGCTCATCTGGACAGGTAAACGAGCAGTACTTC.

The chain links TRBV7-2 to TRBJ2-3; 8 nucleotides line up with TRBD2. Germline V gene sequence: CDR1 SGHTA, CDR2 FQGNSA. The ends lost 3 bases at V and 5 bases at J; junction bases unmatched: 7. The CDR3 totals 15 residues. CDR3 residues: CASSLYGGAVDTQYF. The CDR3 nucleotides read TGTGCCAGCAGCTTGTACGGGGGGGCTGTAGATACGCAGTATTTT.